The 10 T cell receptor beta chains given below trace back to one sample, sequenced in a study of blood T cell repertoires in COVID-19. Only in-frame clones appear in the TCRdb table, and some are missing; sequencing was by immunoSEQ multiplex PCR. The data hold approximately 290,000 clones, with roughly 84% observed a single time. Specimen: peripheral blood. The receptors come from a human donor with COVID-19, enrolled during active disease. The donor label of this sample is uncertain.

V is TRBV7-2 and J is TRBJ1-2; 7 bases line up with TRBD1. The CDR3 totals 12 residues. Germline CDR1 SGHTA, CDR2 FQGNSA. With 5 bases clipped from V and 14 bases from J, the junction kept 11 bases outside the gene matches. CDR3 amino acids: CASSIDRAEGTF. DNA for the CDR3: TGTGCCAGCAGCATCGACAGGGCCGAGGGAACCTTC.

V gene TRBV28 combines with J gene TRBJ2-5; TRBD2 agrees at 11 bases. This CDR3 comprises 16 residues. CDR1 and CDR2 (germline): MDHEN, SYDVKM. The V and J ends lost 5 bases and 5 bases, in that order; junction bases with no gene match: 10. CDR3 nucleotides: TGTGCCAGCAGTCCCAGCCTAGCGGGAGGAGGGGAGACCCAGTACTTC. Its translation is CASSPSLAGGGETQYF.

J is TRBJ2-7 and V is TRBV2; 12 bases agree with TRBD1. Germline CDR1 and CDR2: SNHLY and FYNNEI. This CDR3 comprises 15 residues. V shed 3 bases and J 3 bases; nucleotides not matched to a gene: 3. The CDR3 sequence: CASSEGQGAIYEQYF. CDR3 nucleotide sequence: TGTGCCAGCAGTGAGGGACAGGGGGCGATCTACGAGCAGTACTTC.

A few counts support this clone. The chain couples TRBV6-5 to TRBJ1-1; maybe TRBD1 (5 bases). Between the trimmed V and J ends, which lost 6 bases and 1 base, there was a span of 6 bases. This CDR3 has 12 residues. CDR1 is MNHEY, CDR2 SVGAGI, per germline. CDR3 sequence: CASSRANTEAFF. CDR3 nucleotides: TGTGCCAGCAGCAGGGCGAACACTGAAGCTTTCTTT.

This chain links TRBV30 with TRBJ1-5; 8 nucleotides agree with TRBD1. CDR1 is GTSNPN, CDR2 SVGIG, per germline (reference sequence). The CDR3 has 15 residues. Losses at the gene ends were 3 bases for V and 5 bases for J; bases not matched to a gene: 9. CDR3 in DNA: TGTGCCTGGAGCGACCGGACAGGGCGTGATCAGCCCCAGCATTTT. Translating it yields CAWSDRTGRDQPQHF.

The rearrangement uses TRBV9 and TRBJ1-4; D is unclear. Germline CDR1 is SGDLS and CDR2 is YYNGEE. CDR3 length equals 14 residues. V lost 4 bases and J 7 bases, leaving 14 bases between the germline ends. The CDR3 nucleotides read TGTGCCAGCAGCATTACAGCTTACGGTGAAAAACTGTTTTTT. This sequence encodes CASSITAYGEKLFF.

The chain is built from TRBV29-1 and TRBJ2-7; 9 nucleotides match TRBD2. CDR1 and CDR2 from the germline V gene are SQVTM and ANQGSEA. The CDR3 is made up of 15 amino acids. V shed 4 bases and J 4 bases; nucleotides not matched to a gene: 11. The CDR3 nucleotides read TGCAGCGTTGTAGGTCTAGCGGGACGCGAGTACGAGCAGTACTTC. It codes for CSVVGLAGREYEQYF.

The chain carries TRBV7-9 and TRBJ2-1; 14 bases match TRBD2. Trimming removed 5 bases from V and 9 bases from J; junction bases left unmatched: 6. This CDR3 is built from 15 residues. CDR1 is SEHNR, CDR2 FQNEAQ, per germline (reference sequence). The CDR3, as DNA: TGTGCCAGCAGCCAGGGGGGACTAGCGGGAGTTGAGCAGTTCTTC. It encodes CASSQGGLAGVEQFF.

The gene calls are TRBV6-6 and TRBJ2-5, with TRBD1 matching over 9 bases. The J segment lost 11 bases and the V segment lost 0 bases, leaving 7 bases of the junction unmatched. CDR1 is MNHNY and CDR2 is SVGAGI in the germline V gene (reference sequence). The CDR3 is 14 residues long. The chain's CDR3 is CASSYSTGGGSQYF. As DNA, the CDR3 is TGTGCCAGCAGTTACTCGACAGGGGGAGGATCGCAGTACTTC.

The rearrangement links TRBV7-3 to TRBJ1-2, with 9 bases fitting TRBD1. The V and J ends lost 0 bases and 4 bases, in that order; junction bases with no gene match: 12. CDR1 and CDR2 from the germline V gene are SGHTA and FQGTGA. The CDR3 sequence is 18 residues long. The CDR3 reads CASSLTAGTGYLFYGYTF. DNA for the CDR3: TGTGCCAGCAGCTTAACCGCCGGGACAGGGTATCTGTTCTATGGCTACACCTTC.